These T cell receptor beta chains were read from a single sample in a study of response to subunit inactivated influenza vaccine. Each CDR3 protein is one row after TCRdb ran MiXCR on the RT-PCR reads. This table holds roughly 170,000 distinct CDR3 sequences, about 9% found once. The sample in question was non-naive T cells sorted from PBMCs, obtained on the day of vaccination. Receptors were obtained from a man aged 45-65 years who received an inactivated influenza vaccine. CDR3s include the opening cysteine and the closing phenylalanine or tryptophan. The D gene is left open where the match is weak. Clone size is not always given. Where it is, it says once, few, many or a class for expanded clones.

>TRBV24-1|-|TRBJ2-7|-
TGTGCCACCGGATTCGTTTCAGCCAAGGTCTGCGAGCAGTACTTC
CATGFVSAKVCEQYF
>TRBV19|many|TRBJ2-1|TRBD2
TGTGCCAGTAGTGGCAAGCGGGGGGCCCACAATGAGCAGTTCTTC
CASSGKRGAHNEQFF
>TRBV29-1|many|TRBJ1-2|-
TGCAGCGCCGACAGTAACTATGGCTACACCTTC
CSADSNYGYTF
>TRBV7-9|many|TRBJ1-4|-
TGTGCCAGCAGCTTAGCCGGCGGGACTGAAAAACTGTTTTTT
CASSLAGGTEKLFF
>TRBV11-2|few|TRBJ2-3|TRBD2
TGTGCCAGCAGCTTAAGATGGACAGCGGGAGGCGGTACAGATACGCAGTATTTT
CASSLRWTAGGGTDTQYF
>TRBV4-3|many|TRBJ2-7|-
TGCGCCAGCAGCCAAGAAATTACAAGGAGTGCCGAGCAGTACTTC
CASSQEITRSAEQYF
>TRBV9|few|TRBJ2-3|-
TGTGCCAGCAGCCCCTTGAGGGGAACAGATACGCAGTATTTT
CASSPLRGTDTQYF
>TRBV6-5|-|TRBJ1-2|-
TGTGCCAGCAGTTACATAGGGCAGACGGGTGGCTACACCTTC
CASSYIGQTGGYTF
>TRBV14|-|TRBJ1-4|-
TGTGCCAGCAGCTCGAACCGGGGGACACCCAATGAAAAACTGTTTTTT
CASSSNRGTPNEKLFF
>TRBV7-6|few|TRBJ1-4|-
TGTGCCAGCAGCTTAGAGGCACAACCAACTAATGAAAAACTGTTTTTT
CASSLEAQPTNEKLFF
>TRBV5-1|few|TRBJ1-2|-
TGCGCCAGCAGCTTGGGCGCAGGGGACTATGGCTACACCTTC
CASSLGAGDYGYTF
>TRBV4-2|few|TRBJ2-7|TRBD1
TGTGCCAGCAGCCAACCTCAGGGGGCGACGAGGCAGTACTTC
CASSQPQGATRQYF
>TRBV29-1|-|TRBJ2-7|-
TGCAGCGTTGGTCCCAAATCCGGGACTTCCAGTGCCGGGGAGCAGTACTTC
CSVGPKSGTSSAGEQYF
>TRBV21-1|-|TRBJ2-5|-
TGTGCCAGCAGCGACCAGGGACAACGGGAGACCCAGTACTTC
CASSDQGQRETQYF
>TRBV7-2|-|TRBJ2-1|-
TGTGCCAGCACCCCGGGGCAGAGCTCCTACAATGAGCAGTTCTTC
CASTPGQSSYNEQFF
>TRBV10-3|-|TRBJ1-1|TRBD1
TGTGCCATCAGATCCGCGAACGGACAGGGGGAGGAGGAAGCTTTCTTT
CAIRSANGQGEEEAFF
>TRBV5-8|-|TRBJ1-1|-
TGTGCCAGCAGCCTCCTTGGGGGGGTGATGAACACTGAAGCTTTCTTT
CASSLLGGVMNTEAFF
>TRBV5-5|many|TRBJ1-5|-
TGTGCCAGCAGCTTGGAGCTGGGCCATCCCCAGCATTTT
CASSLELGHPQHF
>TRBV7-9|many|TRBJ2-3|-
TGTGCCAGCAGCTTAACAGATACGCAGTATTTT
CASSLTDTQYF
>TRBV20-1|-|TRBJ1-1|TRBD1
TGCAGTGCTAAACCAGGGGGCAAAAACACTGAAGCTTTCTTT
CSAKPGGKNTEAFF
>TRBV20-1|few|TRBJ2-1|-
TGCTGTGCTAGAAGTTACGGGAGCCTTACCTACAATGAGCAGTTCTTC
CCARSYGSLTYNEQFF
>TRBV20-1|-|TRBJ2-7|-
TGCAGTGCTTATAGCGGTCTTACCTACGAGCAGTACTTC
CSAYSGLTYEQYF
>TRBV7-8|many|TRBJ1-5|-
TGTGCCAGCAGCCGTAGCCGAGTTATGAGCAATCAGCCCCAGCATTTT
CASSRSRVMSNQPQHF
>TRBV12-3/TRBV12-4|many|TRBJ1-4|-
TGTGCCAGCGGCCCAGGACGGGCTAATGAAAAACTGTTTTTT
CASGPGRANEKLFF
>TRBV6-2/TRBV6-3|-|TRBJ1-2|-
TGTGCCACCCCGATCTATGGCTACACCTTC
CATPIYGYTF
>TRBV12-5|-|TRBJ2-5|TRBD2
TGTGCTAGTGGTTTGGGACTAGCACAAGAGACCCAGTACTTC
CASGLGLAQETQYF
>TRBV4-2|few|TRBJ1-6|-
TGTGCCAGCAGCCAAAATGAGGTTGGGGGAGGGTCCTATAATTCACCCCTCCACTTT
CASSQNEVGGGSYNSPLHF
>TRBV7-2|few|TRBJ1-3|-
TGTGCCAGCAGCTTAGATGGGGGTACGGGAGGAAACACCATATATTTT
CASSLDGGTGGNTIYF
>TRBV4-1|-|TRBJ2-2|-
TGCGCCAGCAGCCAAGAAGCAGGGACCGGGGAGCTGTTTTTT
CASSQEAGTGELFF
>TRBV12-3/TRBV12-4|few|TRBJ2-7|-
TGTGCCAGCAGTTTAGGCATGGGAGCCTCCTACGAGCAGTACTTC
CASSLGMGASYEQYF
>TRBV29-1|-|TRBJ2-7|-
TGCAGCGTTGCTGGGACTGCAGCCTACGAGCAGTACTTC
CSVAGTAAYEQYF
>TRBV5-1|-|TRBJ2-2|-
TGCGCCAGCAGCTTGGTCCCTAGCGAGAACACCGGGGAGCTGTTTTTT
CASSLVPSENTGELFF
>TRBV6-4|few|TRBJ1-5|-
TGTGCCAGCAGTGAAGCGGAGAATCAGCCCCAGCATTTT
CASSEAENQPQHF
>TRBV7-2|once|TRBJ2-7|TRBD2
TGTGCCAGCAGCTCAGGACTAGCGGGGAGCTACGAGCAGTACTTC
CASSSGLAGSYEQYF
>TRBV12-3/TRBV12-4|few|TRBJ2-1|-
TGTGCCAGCAGTTTAGTAGGTTACCCCAATGAGCAGTTCTTC
CASSLVGYPNEQFF
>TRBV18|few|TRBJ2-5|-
TGTGCCAGCTCACCAGGATGGGGACAAGAGACCCAGTACTTC
CASSPGWGQETQYF
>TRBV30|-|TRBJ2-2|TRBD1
TGTGCCTGGAGACAGGGGGCCGGGGAGCTGTTTTTT
CAWRQGAGELFF
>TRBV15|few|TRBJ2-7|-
TGTGCCACCAGCAGAGTTGACGCCTACGAGCAGTACTTC
CATSRVDAYEQYF
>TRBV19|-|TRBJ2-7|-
TGTGCCAGTAGCGGGGGACCTTTTTACGAGCAGTACTTC
CASSGGPFYEQYF
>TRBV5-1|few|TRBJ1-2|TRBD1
TGCGCCAGCAGCTTGTCACAGGGGGCTGGCGGCTACACCTTC
CASSLSQGAGGYTF
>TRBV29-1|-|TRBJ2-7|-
TGCAGCGTTGAGGTGGCGGTCCCCTACGAGCAGTACTTC
CSVEVAVPYEQYF
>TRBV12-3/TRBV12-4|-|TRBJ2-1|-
TGTGCCAGCAGTTTAGGGGCCCGGAACTCTATATACAATGAGCAGTTCTTC
CASSLGARNSIYNEQFF
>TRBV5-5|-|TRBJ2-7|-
TGTGCCAGCAGCTTCTGGGGACCGACGATTTCCTACGAGCAGTACTTC
CASSFWGPTISYEQYF
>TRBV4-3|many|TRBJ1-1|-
TGCGCCAGCAGCTGGGGGATGAACACTGAAGCTTTCTTT
CASSWGMNTEAFF
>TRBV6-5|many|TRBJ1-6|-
TGTGCCAGCAGTTACTCGATTCGGAGCTCCTATAATTCACCCCTCCACTTT
CASSYSIRSSYNSPLHF
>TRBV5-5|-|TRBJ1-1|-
TGTGCCAGCAGCTTGGGGCCAGGCCTTCCCGGTGGAGCTTTCTTT
CASSLGPGLPGGAFF
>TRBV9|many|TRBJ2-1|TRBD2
TGTGCCAGCAGCCAGAGGACTAGCGCAAACAATGAGCAGTTCTTC
CASSQRTSANNEQFF
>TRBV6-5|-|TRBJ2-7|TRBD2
TGTGCCAGCAGCTATGGACTAGCGGGAGGATTCTACGAGCAGTACTTC
CASSYGLAGGFYEQYF
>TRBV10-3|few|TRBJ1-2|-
TGTGCCATCACGAGGGCAGGCGATAACTATGGCTACACCTTC
CAITRAGDNYGYTF
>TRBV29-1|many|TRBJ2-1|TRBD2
TGCAGCGTTGATCAGCGGGAGACCTACAATGAGCAGTTCTTC
CSVDQRETYNEQFF
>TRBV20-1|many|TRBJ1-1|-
TGCAGTGCTTCAGGGATCGGGGACACTGAAGCTTTCTTT
CSASGIGDTEAFF
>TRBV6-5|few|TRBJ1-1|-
TGTGCCAGCAGTTACTTGGGTGAAGCTTTCTTT
CASSYLGEAFF
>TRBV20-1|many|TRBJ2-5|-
TGCAGTGCGACCACGGGACTTTGGGAGACCCAGTACTTC
CSATTGLWETQYF
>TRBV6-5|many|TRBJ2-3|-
TGTGCCAGCAGTTCAGACTTGAGCCTAAACCCAGATACGCAGTATTTT
CASSSDLSLNPDTQYF
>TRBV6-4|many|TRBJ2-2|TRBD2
TGTGCCAGCAGTCTCTCCATTCTAGCGGGGGCCGTTGGCGACGGGGAGCTGTTTTTT
CASSLSILAGAVGDGELFF
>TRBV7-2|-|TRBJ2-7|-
TGTGCCAGCAGCTTAGCTAGTCGGGGACCCGAGCAGTACTTC
CASSLASRGPEQYF
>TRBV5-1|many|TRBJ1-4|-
TGCGCCAGCAGCAACGGACCGGATGAAAAACTGTTTTTT
CASSNGPDEKLFF
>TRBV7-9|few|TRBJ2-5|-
TGTGCCAGCAGCATTGGGACTGGGTTTAAAGAGACCCAGTACTTC
CASSIGTGFKETQYF